The entry below gives a single T cell receptor beta chain sequence along with its context. Its antigen remains unknown. Other nucleotide sequences from this sample produce the same CDR3. This record belongs to a study of cytomegalovirus exposure and HLA in healthy donors. Study-level points and caveats: The sole available immune exposure information was CMV serostatus.

Healthy donors of bone marrow made up the group. The germline V gene has CDR1 SGDLS and CDR2 YYNGEE. V lost 1 base, J lost 4 bases, and 12 bases lay in between. The CDR3 sequence is 14 residues long. Primers included in the PCR were 60 Vbeta and 13 Jbeta primers. Original analysis: Among the unique TCR beta chains that a later analysis counted, about 81 million in all, approximately 12 million were shared. Sequencing was performed with immunoSEQ multiplex PCR; in TCRdb, only in-frame clones are kept and a portion is missing. V, J and clone size derive from that table, while D and trimming were established from the DNA sequence. The top ten clones hold just under 6.5% of a sample with some 150,000 clones, 79% of them seen once.

The sequence derives from a man between 50 and 59 years old in good health and CMV-seropositive. The rearrangement joins TRBV9 to TRBJ2-7; maybe TRBD2 (5 bases). The sample was PBMCs. CDR3 sequence (DNA): TGTGCCAGCAGCGTATCCCCTACGGGGTACGAGCAGTACTTC. Protein product: CASSVSPTGYEQYF.